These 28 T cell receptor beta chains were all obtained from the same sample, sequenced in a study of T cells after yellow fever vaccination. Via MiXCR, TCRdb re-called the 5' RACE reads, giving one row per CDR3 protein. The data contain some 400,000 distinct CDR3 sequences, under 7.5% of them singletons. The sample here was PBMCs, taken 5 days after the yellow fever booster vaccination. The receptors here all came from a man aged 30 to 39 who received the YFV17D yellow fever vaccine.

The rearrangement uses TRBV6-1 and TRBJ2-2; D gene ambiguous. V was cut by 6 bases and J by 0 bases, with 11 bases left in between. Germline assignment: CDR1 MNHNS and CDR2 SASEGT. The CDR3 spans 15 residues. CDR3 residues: CASSFSRTNTGELFF. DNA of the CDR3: TGTGCCAGCAGCTTTAGCCGGACGAACACCGGGGAGCTGTTTTTT.

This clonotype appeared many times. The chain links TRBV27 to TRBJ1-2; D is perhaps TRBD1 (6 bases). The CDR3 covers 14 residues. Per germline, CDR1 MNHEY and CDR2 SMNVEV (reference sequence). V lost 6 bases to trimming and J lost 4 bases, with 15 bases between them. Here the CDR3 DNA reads TGTGCCAGCAGCCCGGGGGCTCGGGGCTATGGCTACACCTTC. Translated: CASSPGARGYGYTF.

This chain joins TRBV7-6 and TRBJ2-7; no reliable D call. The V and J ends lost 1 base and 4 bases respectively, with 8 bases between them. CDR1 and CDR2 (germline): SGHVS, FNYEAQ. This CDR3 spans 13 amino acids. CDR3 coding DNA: TGTGCCAGCAGCTTAGGTGGGGAATACGAGCAGTACTTC. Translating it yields CASSLGGEYEQYF.

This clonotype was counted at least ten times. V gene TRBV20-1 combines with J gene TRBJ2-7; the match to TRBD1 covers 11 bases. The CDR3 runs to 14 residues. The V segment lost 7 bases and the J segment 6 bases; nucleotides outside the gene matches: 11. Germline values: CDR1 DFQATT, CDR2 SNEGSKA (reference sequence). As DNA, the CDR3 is TGCAGTGGCGTACACCGGGACAGGGGGTTCGAGCAGTACTTC. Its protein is CSGVHRDRGFEQYF.

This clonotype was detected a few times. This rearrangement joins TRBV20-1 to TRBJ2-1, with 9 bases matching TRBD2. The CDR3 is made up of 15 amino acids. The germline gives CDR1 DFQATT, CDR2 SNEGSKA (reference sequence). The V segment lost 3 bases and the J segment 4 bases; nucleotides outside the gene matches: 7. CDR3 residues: CSASATSGLYNEQFF. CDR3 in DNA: TGCAGTGCTAGCGCTACTAGCGGGCTGTACAATGAGCAGTTCTTC.

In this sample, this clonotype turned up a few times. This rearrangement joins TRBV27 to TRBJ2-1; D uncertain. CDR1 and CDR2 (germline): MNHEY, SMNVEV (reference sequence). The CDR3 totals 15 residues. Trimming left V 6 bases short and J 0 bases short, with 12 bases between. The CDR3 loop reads CASSQRLSSYNEQFF. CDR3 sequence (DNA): TGTGCCAGCAGCCAGCGACTGAGCTCCTACAATGAGCAGTTCTTC.

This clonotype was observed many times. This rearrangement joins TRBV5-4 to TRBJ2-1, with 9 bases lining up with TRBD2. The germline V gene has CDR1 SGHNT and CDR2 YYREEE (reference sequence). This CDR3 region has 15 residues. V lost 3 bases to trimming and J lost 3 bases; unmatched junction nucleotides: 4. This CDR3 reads CASSSGTSIYNEQFF. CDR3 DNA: TGTGCCAGCAGCTCCGGGACTAGCATCTACAATGAGCAGTTCTTC.

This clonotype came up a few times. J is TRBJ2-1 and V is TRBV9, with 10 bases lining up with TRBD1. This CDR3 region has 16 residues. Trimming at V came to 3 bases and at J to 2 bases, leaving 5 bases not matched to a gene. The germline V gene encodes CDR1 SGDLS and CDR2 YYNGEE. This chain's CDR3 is CASSGRGTGAYNEQFF. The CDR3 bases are TGTGCCAGCAGCGGGCGAGGGACAGGGGCCTACAATGAGCAGTTCTTC.

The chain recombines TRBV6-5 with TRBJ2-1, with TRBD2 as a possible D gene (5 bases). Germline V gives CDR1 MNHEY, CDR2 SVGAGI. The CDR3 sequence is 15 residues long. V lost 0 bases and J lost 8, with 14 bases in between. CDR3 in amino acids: CASSYSTTRLHEQFF. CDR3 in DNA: TGTGCCAGCAGTTACTCGACTACCCGACTTCATGAGCAGTTCTTC.

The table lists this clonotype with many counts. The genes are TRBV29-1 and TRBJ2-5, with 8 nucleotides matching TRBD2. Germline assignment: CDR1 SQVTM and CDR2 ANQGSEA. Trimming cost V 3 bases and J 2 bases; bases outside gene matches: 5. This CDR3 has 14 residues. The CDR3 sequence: CSVEAAGAQETQYF. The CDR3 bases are TGCAGCGTTGAGGCAGCGGGAGCTCAAGAGACCCAGTACTTC.

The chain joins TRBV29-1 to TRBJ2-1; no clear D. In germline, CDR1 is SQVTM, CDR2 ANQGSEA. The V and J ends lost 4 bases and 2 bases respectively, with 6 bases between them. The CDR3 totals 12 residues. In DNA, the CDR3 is TGCAGCGTTGGGGCCACCTACAATGAGCAGTTCTTC. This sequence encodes CSVGATYNEQFF.

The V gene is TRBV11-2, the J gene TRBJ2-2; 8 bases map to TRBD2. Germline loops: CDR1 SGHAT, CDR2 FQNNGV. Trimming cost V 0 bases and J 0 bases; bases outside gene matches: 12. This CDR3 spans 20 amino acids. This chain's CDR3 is CASSLDGGKGGRSNTGELFF. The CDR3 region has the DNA TGTGCCAGCAGCTTAGATGGCGGTAAAGGCGGGAGGTCGAACACCGGGGAGCTGTTTTTT. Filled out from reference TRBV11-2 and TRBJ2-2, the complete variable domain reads EAGVAQSPRYKIIEKRQSVAFWCNPISGHATLYWYQQILGQGPKLLIQFQNNGVVDDSQLPKDRFSAERLKGVDSTLKIQPAKLEDSAVYLCASSLDGGKGGRSNTGELFFGEGSRLTVL.

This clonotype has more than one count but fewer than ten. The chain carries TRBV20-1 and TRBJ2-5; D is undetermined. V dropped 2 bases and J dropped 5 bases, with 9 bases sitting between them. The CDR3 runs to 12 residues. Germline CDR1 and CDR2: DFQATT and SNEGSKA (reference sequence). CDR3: CSARSHSETQYF. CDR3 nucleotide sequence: TGCAGTGCTAGATCCCACTCGGAGACCCAGTACTTC.

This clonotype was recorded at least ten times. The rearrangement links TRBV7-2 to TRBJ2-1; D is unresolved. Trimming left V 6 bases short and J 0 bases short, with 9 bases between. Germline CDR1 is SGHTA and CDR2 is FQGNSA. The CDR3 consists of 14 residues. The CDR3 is CASRAGSSYNEQFF. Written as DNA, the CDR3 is TGTGCCAGCAGAGCAGGTAGCTCCTACAATGAGCAGTTCTTC.

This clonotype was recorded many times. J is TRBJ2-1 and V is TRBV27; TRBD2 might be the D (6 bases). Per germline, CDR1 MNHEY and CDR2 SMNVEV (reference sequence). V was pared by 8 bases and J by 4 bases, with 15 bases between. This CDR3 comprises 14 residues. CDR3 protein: CASGQGGGYNEQFF. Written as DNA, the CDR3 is TGTGCCAGCGGTCAGGGAGGAGGGTACAATGAGCAGTTCTTC.

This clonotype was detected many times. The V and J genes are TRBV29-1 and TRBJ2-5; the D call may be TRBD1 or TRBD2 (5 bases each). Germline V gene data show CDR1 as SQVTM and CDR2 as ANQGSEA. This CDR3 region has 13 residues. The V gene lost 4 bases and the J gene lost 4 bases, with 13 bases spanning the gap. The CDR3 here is CSVGGVAPETQYF. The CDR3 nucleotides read TGCAGCGTTGGAGGGGTCGCGCCAGAGACCCAGTACTTC.

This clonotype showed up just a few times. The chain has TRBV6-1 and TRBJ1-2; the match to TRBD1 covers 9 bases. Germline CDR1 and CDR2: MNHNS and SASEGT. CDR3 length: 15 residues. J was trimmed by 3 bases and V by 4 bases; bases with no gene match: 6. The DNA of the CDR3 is TGTGCCAGCAGTGGCTACAGGGGGCCCGACTATGGCTACACCTTC. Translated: CASSGYRGPDYGYTF.

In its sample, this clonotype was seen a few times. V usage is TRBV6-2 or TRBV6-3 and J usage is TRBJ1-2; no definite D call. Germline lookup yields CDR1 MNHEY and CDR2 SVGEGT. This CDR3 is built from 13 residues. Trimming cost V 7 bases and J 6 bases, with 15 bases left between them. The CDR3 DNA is TGTGCCAGCAAAGTGGCCGTGAGGGATGGCTACACCTTC. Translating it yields CASKVAVRDGYTF.

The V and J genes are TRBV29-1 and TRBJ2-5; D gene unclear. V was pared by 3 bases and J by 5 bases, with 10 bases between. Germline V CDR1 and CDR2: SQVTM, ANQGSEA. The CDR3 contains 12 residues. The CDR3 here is CSVESGWETQYF. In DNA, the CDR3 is TGCAGCGTTGAGTCCGGGTGGGAGACCCAGTACTTC.

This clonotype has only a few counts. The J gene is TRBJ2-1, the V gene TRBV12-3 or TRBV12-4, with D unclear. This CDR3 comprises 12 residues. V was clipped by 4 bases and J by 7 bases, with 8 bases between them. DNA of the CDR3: TGTGCCAGCAGTTCTAGGGCTAATGAGCAGTTCTTC. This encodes CASSSRANEQFF.

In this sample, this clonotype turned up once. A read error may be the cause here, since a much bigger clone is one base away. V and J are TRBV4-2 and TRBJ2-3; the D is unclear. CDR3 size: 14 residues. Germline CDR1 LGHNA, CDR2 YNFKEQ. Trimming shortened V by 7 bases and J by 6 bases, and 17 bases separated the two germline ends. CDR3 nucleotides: TGTGCCAGCAACCCCCCGGCCCACCTGGATACGCAGTATTTT. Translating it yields CASNPPAHLDTQYF.

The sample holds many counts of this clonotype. DNA of the CDR3: TGTGCCGTTCAGGCAGATACGCAGTATTTT. This sequence encodes CAVQADTQYF. The chain has TRBV10-3 and TRBJ2-3; no definite D call. The germline gives CDR1 ENHRY, CDR2 SYGVKD. V was cut by 11 bases and J by 4 bases, with 7 bases left in between. This CDR3 region has 10 residues.

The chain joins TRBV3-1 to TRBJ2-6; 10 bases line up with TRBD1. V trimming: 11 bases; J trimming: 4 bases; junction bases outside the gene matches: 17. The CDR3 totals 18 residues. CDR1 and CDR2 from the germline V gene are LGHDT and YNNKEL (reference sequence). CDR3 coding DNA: TGTGCCTGCAACGATATTCCGGGACAGGGGACCGGGGCCAACGTCCTGACTTTC. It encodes CACNDIPGQGTGANVLTF. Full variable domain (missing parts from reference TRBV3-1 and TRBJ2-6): DTAVSQTPKYLVTQMGNDKSIKCEQNLGHDTMYWYKQDSKKFLKIMFSYNNKELIINETVPNRFSPKSPDKAHLNLHINSLELGDSAVYFCACNDIPGQGTGANVLTFGAGSRLTVL.

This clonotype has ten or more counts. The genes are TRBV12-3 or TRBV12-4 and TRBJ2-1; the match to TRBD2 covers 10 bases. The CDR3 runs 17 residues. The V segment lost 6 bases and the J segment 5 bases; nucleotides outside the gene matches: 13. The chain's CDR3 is CASRVGSGRNPNNEQFF. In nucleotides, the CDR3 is TGTGCCAGCAGGGTGGGTAGCGGGAGGAATCCTAACAATGAGCAGTTCTTC.

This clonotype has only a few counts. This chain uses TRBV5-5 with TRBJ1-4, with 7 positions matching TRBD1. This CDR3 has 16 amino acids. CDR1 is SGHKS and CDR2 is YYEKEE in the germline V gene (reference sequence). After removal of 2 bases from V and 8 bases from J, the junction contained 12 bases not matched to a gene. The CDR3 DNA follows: TGTGCCAGCAGCTTCATACGCGACAGGGTGGGGGAAAAACTGTTTTTT. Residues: CASSFIRDRVGEKLFF.

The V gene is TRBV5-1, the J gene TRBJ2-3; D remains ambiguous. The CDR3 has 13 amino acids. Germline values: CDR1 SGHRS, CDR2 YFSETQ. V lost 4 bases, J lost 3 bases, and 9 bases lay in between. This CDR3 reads CASSGDPTDTQYF. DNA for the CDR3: TGCGCCAGCAGCGGTGATCCTACAGATACGCAGTATTTT.

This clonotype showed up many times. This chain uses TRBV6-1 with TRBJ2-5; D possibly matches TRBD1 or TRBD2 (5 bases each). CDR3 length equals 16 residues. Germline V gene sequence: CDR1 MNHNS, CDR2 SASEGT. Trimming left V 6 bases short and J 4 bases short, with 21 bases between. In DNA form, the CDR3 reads TGTGCCAGCAGCCACGGACTGACCGGCAGGGCAGAGACCCAGTACTTC. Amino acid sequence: CASSHGLTGRAETQYF.

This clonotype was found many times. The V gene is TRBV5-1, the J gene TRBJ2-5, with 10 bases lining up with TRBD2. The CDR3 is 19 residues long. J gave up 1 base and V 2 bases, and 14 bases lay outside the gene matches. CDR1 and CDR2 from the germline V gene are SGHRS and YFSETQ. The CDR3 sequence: CASSFDNLSLAGPQETQYF. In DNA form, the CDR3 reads TGCGCCAGCAGCTTTGACAATTTATCACTAGCGGGGCCCCAAGAGACCCAGTACTTC.